Each of the 5 T cell receptor beta chains below was sequenced from the same sample in a study of technical replicates of blood from several donors. TCRdb's copy holds only in-frame clones and misses some; the assay was immunoSEQ multiplex PCR. Of some 70,000 clones listed, roughly 90% were seen once; the top ten hold under 6%. The specimen was PBMCs. The receptors shown here come from a human donor in good health. Some clones in this sample may be carry-over from other donors' samples.

This sequence joins TRBV4-3 and TRBJ1-6, with D possibly matching TRBD1 (5 bases). The germline gives CDR1 LGHNA, CDR2 YSLEER. Trimming removed 0 bases from V and 9 bases from J, with 9 bases in between. The CDR3 has 14 residues. CDR3 loop: CASSQDRTSSPLHF. The CDR3 DNA is TGCGCCAGCAGCCAAGATCGGACATCTTCACCCCTCCACTTT.

This clone was detected once. V and J are TRBV7-2 and TRBJ1-2, with TRBD1 identical over 8 bases. The CDR3 covers 15 residues. Germline loops: CDR1 SGHTA, CDR2 FQGNSA. Losses at the gene ends were 1 base for V and 5 bases for J; bases not matched to a gene: 6. CDR3 bases: TGTGCCAGCAGCTTAGTAGCAGGGGGCGCTTATGGCTACACCTTC. Amino acid sequence: CASSLVAGGAYGYTF.

The V call is TRBV6-1, the J call TRBJ2-7; D not resolved. The CDR3 consists of 12 residues. Trimming stripped 6 bases from V and 1 base from J, with 7 bases between. Germline loops: CDR1 MNHNS, CDR2 SASEGT. CDR3: CASRVVSYEQYF. As DNA, the CDR3 is TGTGCCAGCAGGGTAGTTTCCTACGAGCAGTACTTC.

This clone was detected once. The chain has TRBV6-5 and TRBJ2-3; 8 bases are shared with TRBD2. V lost 5 bases, J lost 9 bases, and 10 bases stayed unmatched. CDR3 length equals 14 residues. In germline, CDR1 is MNHEY, CDR2 SVGAGI. CDR3 loop: CASSPRGGALTQYF. The CDR3 DNA reads as TGTGCCAGCAGTCCCCGGGGGGGCGCCTTGACGCAGTATTTT.

The chain is built from TRBV6-6 and TRBJ2-1; 14 bases align to TRBD2. CDR3 length: 15 amino acids. Germline loops: CDR1 MNHNY, CDR2 SVGAGI (reference sequence). Trimming removed 6 bases from V and 7 bases from J; junction bases left unmatched: 5. CDR3 DNA sequence: TGTGCCAGCAGCGAGGGACTAGCGGGAGTTAATGAGCAGTTCTTC. Translation gives CASSEGLAGVNEQFF.